The clone carrying this TCR beta chain was detected only a few times. This CDR3 comprises 16 residues. V was clipped by 1 base and J by 3 bases; unmatched bases: 4. The germline V gene has CDR1 LGHDT and CDR2 YNNKEL (reference sequence). This sample stems from a study of blood T cell repertoires in COVID-19. Study details: The United States, Italy and Spain supplied acute and convalescent COVID-19 samples.

Sequencing used immunoSEQ multiplex PCR; TCRdb keeps in-frame clones, though not all of them. The sample lists 130,000 to 150,000 clones; 75% to 90% were seen once. The chain has TRBV3-1 (or the pseudogene TRBV3-2) and TRBJ1-3; TRBD1 matches at 9 bases. The source is a man aged 18 to 30 with COVID-19, enrolled during active disease. The specimen sequenced was peripheral blood. CDR3 nucleotide sequence: TGTGCCAGCAGCCAAGCGGACAGGGGAGGTGGAAACACCATATATTTT. Protein: CASSQADRGGGNTIYF.